The present T cell receptor (beta chain) was sequenced within a study of T cells in Graves' hyperthyroidism and ophthalmopathy. Ten or more counts support this clonotype. The investigators amplified TCR beta CDR3 regions from RNA transcripts. HTBI primers drove first-round RT-PCR of the TCR CDR3. TCRdb processed the multiplex PCR reads anew with MiXCR; each CDR3 protein has one entry. The sample records hundreds of thousands of distinct CDR3 sequences, roughly 15% being singletons. Ophthalmopathy cases met thresholds of Clinical Activity Score at least 3, NOSPECS grade at least 4 and duration under 3 months. Patients with uncontrolled infections, other autoimmune diseases, pregnancy or lactation were excluded. Diagnoses were established using clinical symptoms, serum thyroxine and TRAb, thyroid ultrasound and orbital computed tomography. The CDR3 extends over 15 amino acids. Trimming pared 4 bases from V and 4 bases from J, leaving 14 bases between. Germline V gives CDR1 LGHNA, CDR2 YSLEER.

The chain couples TRBV4-3 to TRBJ2-1, with a tentative D call TRBD2 (5 bases). This sequence was found in a woman aged 50 to 60 with Graves' ophthalmopathy. Sequencing was done on a sample of blood. This CDR3 is CASSPTLEGYNEQFF. The CDR3, as DNA: TGCGCCAGCAGCCCCACCCTTGAGGGATACAATGAGCAGTTCTTC.